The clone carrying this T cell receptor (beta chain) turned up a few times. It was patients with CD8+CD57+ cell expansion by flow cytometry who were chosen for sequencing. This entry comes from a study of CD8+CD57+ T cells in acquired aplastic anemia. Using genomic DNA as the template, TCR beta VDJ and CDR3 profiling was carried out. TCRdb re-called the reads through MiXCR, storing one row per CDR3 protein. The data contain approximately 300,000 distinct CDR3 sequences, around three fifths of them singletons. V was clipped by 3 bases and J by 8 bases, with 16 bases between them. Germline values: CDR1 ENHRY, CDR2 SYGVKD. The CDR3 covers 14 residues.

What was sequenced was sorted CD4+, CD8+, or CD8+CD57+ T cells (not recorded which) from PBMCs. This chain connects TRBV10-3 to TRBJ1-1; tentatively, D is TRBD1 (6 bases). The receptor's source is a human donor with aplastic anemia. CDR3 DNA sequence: TGTGCCATCAGTGACAGGGGCGCTACACTCGAAGCTTTCTTT. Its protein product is CAISDRGATLEAFF.